These 30 T cell receptor beta chains were sequenced from one sample in a study of beta chain features in type 1 diabetes. Whole-study findings and limits: TCRB CDR3 length was moderately but significantly reduced in all four CD4+ subsets of Type 1 diabetes patients.

All of the isolated RNA was reverse transcribed, so expressed TCRB transcripts were sequenced. Measured with immunoSEQ multiplex PCR; TCRdb has only the in-frame clones, and not every one. This table has roughly 160,000 clones, approximately 9% appearing once. No antigen has been assigned to these receptors. The sample comprised central memory CD4+ T cells from blood. Receptor source: a young woman with type 1 diabetes.

This clone was recorded a few times. This sequence joins TRBV23-1 and TRBJ1-5; D call uncertain. TRBV23-1 qualifies as an ORF whose function is uncertain. This CDR3 has 14 residues. With 0 bases removed from V and 7 bases from J, the gap between germline ends came to 10 bases. The CDR3 sequence: CASSQSRLRQPQHF. CDR3 DNA: TGCGCCAGCAGTCAATCGAGACTTCGCCAGCCCCAGCATTTT.

The gene calls are TRBV7-9 and TRBJ2-3, with D unresolved. The CDR3 is made up of 15 amino acids. The V end was cut by 1 base, the J end by 0 bases, with 8 bases between. CDR1 and CDR2 (germline): SEHNR, FQNEAQ (reference sequence). CDR3 in amino acids: CASSLGETSTDTQYF. CDR3 DNA sequence: TGTGCCAGCAGCTTAGGAGAGACTAGCACAGATACGCAGTATTTT. Combining the CDR3 with reference TRBV7-9 and TRBJ2-3 gives the whole variable domain DTGVSQNPRHKITKRGQNVTFRCDPISEHNRLYWYRQTLGQGPEFLTYFQNEAQLEKSRLLSDRFSAERPKGSFSTLEIQRTEQGDSAMYLCASSLGETSTDTQYFGPGTRLTVL.

V is TRBV11-2 and J is TRBJ1-5; 7 bases fit TRBD1. This CDR3 has 13 residues. The J segment lost 9 bases and the V segment lost 4 bases, leaving 6 bases of the junction unmatched. Per the germline V gene, CDR1 is SGHAT and CDR2 is FQNNGV. The CDR3 region is CASSSRAGGPQHF. The CDR3 DNA sequence: TGTGCCAGCAGCTCGAGGGCAGGGGGGCCCCAGCATTTT.

This clone was seen a handful of times. The V gene is TRBV30, the J gene TRBJ2-2, with 7 bases matching TRBD1. CDR1 is GTSNPN and CDR2 is SVGIG in the germline V gene (reference sequence). V trimming: 5 bases; J trimming: 6 bases; junction bases outside the gene matches: 9. The CDR3 length is 14 residues. The CDR3 bases are TGTGCCTGGGATCACGGGACAGCAGCCGGGGAGCTGTTTTTT. It translates to CAWDHGTAAGELFF.

The table lists this clone with a count of one. V gene TRBV19 combines with J gene TRBJ2-7; 8 positions agree with TRBD1. Germline CDR1 reads LNHDA; CDR2 reads SQIVND (reference sequence). V shed 4 bases, J shed 5 bases, and the junction held 4 bases outside the gene matches. The CDR3 spans 13 residues. In DNA form, the CDR3 reads TGTGCCAGTAGTAACCAGGGGGCCCACGAGCAGTACTTC. It specifies CASSNQGAHEQYF. Looking up the rest from reference TRBV19 and TRBJ2-7 gives the full variable domain: DGGITQSPKYLFRKEGQNVTLSCEQNLNHDAMYWYRQDPGQGLRLIYYSQIVNDFQKGDIAEGYSVSREKKESFPLTVTSAQKNPTAFYLCASSNQGAHEQYFGPGTRLTVT.

In this sample, this clone is medium-sized (0.01 to 0.1%). The chain combines TRBV9 with TRBJ2-7, with 7 nucleotides matching TRBD1. The germline V gene encodes CDR1 SGDLS and CDR2 YYNGEE. V gave up 3 bases and J gave up 3 bases; unmatched junction bases: 6. This CDR3 has 14 residues. CDR3 nucleotides: TGTGCCAGCAGCGGGGGACAGCTATTCTACGAGCAGTACTTC. It yields the protein CASSGGQLFYEQYF.

This clone was seen a handful of times. The CDR3 DNA reads TGTGCCATCGCGGATGGAGGGAATCAGCCCCAGCATTTT. Its protein product is CAIADGGNQPQHF. V and J are TRBV10-3 and TRBJ1-5; D remains unclear. The CDR3 has 13 amino acids. Germline V gives CDR1 ENHRY, CDR2 SYGVKD. Trimming pared 8 bases from V and 4 bases from J, leaving 12 bases between.

The rearrangement joins TRBV29-1 to TRBJ1-1; weak D call: TRBD1 (6 bases). The CDR3 extends over 11 amino acids. The germline gives CDR1 SQVTM, CDR2 ANQGSEA. V gave up 4 bases and J gave up 7 bases, with 10 bases separating them. The CDR3 DNA is TGCAGCGTTGGCGGGGGGCGTGAAGCTTTCTTT. It codes for CSVGGGREAFF. The variable domain in full, completed from reference TRBV29-1 and TRBJ1-1, reads SAVISQKPSRDICQRGTSLTIQCQVDSQVTMMFWYRQQPGQSLTLIATANQGSEATYESGFVIDKFPISRPNLTFSTLTVSNMSPEDSSIYLCSVGGGREAFFGQGTRLTVV.

This clone turned up a few times. The chain uses TRBV4-3 and TRBJ2-1; no clear D. V was trimmed by 0 bases and J by 4 bases, leaving 13 bases between them. Germline-derived CDR1 and CDR2 are LGHNA and YSLEER. The CDR3 sequence is 16 residues long. The CDR3 nucleotides are TGCGCCAGCAGCCAAGATCGAGCGACCAATTACAATGAGCAGTTCTTC. Protein: CASSQDRATNYNEQFF.

The rearrangement uses TRBV19 and TRBJ2-1; possible D gene TRBD2, 5 bases. V was clipped by 3 bases and J by 5 bases, with 14 bases between them. This CDR3 region has 15 residues. Looked up from germline, CDR1 is LNHDA and CDR2 is SQIVND (reference sequence). The CDR3 is CASSIRLAGHNEQFF. For the CDR3, the DNA is TGTGCCAGTAGTATTCGTCTAGCAGGCCACAATGAGCAGTTCTTC. The variable domain in full, with the rest retrieved from reference TRBV19 and TRBJ2-1, is DGGITQSPKYLFRKEGQNVTLSCEQNLNHDAMYWYRQDPGQGLRLIYYSQIVNDFQKGDIAEGYSVSREKKESFPLTVTSAQKNPTAFYLCASSIRLAGHNEQFFGPGTRLTVL.

This clone was seen a few times. The V call is TRBV9, the J call TRBJ2-7; 7 bases are shared with TRBD2. The germline CDR1 and CDR2 sequences are SGDLS and YYNGEE. Trimming took 3 bases from V and 2 from J; bases not matched to a gene: 8. The CDR3 length is 15 residues. This chain's CDR3 is CASSEGEGTPYEQYF. The CDR3, as DNA: TGTGCCAGCAGCGAAGGGGAGGGGACCCCCTACGAGCAGTACTTC.

The chain carries TRBV30 and TRBJ2-3; 11 bases line up with TRBD2. V dropped 4 bases and J dropped 8; count of bases not matched to a gene: 11. There are 15 residues in the CDR3. Per germline, CDR1 GTSNPN and CDR2 SVGIG (reference sequence). CDR3 in DNA: TGTGCCTGGACCCCAACTAGCGGGAGTTTAGGTACGCAGTATTTT. Translating gives CAWTPTSGSLGTQYF.

This clone came up a few times. V is TRBV10-2 and J is TRBJ2-7; 7 bases map to TRBD1. In germline, CDR1 is WSHSY, CDR2 SAAADI. After removal of 1 base from V and 6 bases from J, the junction contained 6 bases not matched to a gene. This CDR3 is built from 14 residues. The CDR3 sequence is CASSEWRQGREQYF. The CDR3 nucleotides are TGCGCCAGCAGTGAGTGGAGACAGGGACGCGAGCAGTACTTC.

This sequence joins TRBV6-5 and TRBJ2-3, with TRBD2 matching 11 bases. Germline loops: CDR1 MNHEY, CDR2 SVGAGI. The ends lost 6 bases at V and 5 bases at J; junction bases unmatched: 7. The CDR3 spans 15 residues. The CDR3 loop reads CASSPGTSGIDTQYF. The CDR3 DNA sequence: TGTGCCAGCAGCCCCGGGACTAGCGGAATAGATACGCAGTATTTT.

This clone was seen a few times. V gene TRBV15 combines with J gene TRBJ2-5, with D maybe TRBD1 (5 bases). Looked up from germline, CDR1 is LNHNV and CDR2 is YYDKDF (reference sequence). The V end was cut by 5 bases, the J end by 5 bases, with 18 bases between. The CDR3 consists of 15 residues. CDR3 coding DNA: TGTGCCACCAGCTACCCTGGGGCCGCCATGGAGACCCAGTACTTC. Amino acids: CATSYPGAAMETQYF.

The rearrangement uses TRBV11-3 and TRBJ2-1; D not certain. CDR1 is SGHNT and CDR2 is YENEEA in the germline V gene. This CDR3 spans 14 amino acids. V was trimmed by 0 bases and J by 7 bases, leaving 10 bases between them. The CDR3 nucleotides are TGTGCCAGCAGCTTAGATCAGTGGTCTAATGAGCAGTTCTTC. Translating gives CASSLDQWSNEQFF.

This clone was seen more than once but under ten times. J is TRBJ1-5 and V is TRBV15, with D uncertain. There are 12 residues in the CDR3. Germline CDR1 and CDR2: LNHNV and YYDKDF (reference sequence). V shed 4 bases and J shed 7 bases, with 8 bases lying between them. CDR3 in amino acids: CATSISEQPQHF. For the CDR3, the DNA is TGTGCCACCAGCATCAGTGAACAGCCCCAGCATTTT.

This clone was seen a few times. V gene TRBV19 combines with J gene TRBJ2-1; D possibly corresponds to TRBD1 (5 bases). The germline V gene has CDR1 LNHDA and CDR2 SQIVND (reference sequence). Trimming cost V 3 bases and J 4 bases, with 13 bases left between them. The CDR3 length is 15 residues. CDR3 amino acids: CASSMVRVGYNEQFF. The CDR3 coding sequence is TGTGCCAGTAGTATGGTCAGGGTAGGGTACAATGAGCAGTTCTTC.

This clone came up a few times. The chain carries TRBV2 and TRBJ2-3; 7 positions match TRBD2. The CDR3 covers 14 residues. Germline trimming cut 9 bases from V and 4 bases from J; bases unmatched to any gene: 10. The germline V gene encodes CDR1 SNHLY and CDR2 FYNNEI. CDR3 amino acids: CARGEGGRADTQYF. Written as DNA, the CDR3 is TGTGCCAGGGGTGAGGGAGGGAGGGCAGATACGCAGTATTTT.

This clone was seen many times. The rearrangement uses TRBV28 and TRBJ2-1; the match to TRBD2 covers 11 bases. Germline CDR1 reads MDHEN; CDR2 reads SYDVKM. This CDR3 spans 15 amino acids. Trimming at V came to 7 bases and at J to 0 bases, leaving 2 bases not matched to a gene. The CDR3 sequence is CASTTSGSSYNEQFF. The CDR3 coding sequence is TGTGCCAGCACCACTAGCGGGAGCTCCTACAATGAGCAGTTCTTC.

The chain is built from TRBV30 and TRBJ2-7, with no clear D. Germline-derived CDR1 and CDR2 are GTSNPN and SVGIG (reference sequence). The CDR3 length is 12 residues. Trimming took off 3 bases at V and 0 bases at J, with 6 bases between the two ends. The CDR3 DNA is TGTGCCTGGAGCAGGTCCTCCTACGAGCAGTACTTC. As protein: CAWSRSSYEQYF.

This clone has a handful of counts. The chain couples TRBV29-1 to TRBJ2-3, with TRBD2 matching 9 bases. The CDR3 runs 13 residues. The germline CDR1 and CDR2 sequences are SQVTM and ANQGSEA. Losses at the gene ends were 4 bases for V and 4 bases for J; bases not matched to a gene: 3. This chain's CDR3 is CSVGRGGADTQYF. CDR3 in DNA: TGCAGCGTTGGGCGGGGGGGCGCAGATACGCAGTATTTT.

The chain is built from TRBV5-6 and TRBJ1-2; the match to TRBD1 covers 7 bases. The CDR3 contains 13 residues. J lost 6 bases, V lost 6 bases, and 8 bases had no gene match. Germline-derived CDR1 and CDR2 are SGHDT and YYEEEE. The chain's CDR3 is CASTGTAIDGYTF. Written as DNA, the CDR3 is TGTGCCAGCACCGGGACAGCCATTGATGGCTACACCTTC.

This chain connects TRBV2 to TRBJ2-7; 7 nucleotides match TRBD1. J gave up 0 bases and V 9 bases, and 11 bases lay outside the gene matches. This CDR3 has 15 residues. CDR1 is SNHLY, CDR2 FYNNEI, per germline. The CDR3 here is CARQGKVPSSYEQYF. The CDR3 DNA is TGTGCCAGACAGGGGAAGGTTCCGAGCTCCTACGAGCAGTACTTC.

J is TRBJ1-5 and V is TRBV7-2, with D possibly being TRBD1 (6 bases). V was trimmed by 1 base and J by 3 bases, leaving 10 bases between them. Germline CDR1 is SGHTA and CDR2 is FQGNSA. This CDR3 has 15 amino acids. The chain's CDR3 is CASSLGRTVNQPQHF. The CDR3 nucleotides read TGTGCCAGCAGCTTAGGGCGGACAGTCAATCAGCCCCAGCATTTT.

This clone has just a few counts. The V call is TRBV30, the J call TRBJ1-5, with D unclear. V was trimmed by 2 bases and J by 7 bases, leaving 12 bases between them. The CDR3 consists of 13 residues. Per germline, CDR1 GTSNPN and CDR2 SVGIG (reference sequence). The CDR3 is CAWSRGPSQPQHF. DNA of the CDR3: TGTGCCTGGAGTCGGGGTCCCTCCCAGCCCCAGCATTTT.

The chain employs TRBV7-2 and TRBJ2-4; no clear D. The V end was cut by 2 bases, the J end by 7 bases, with 6 bases between. CDR3 length: 12 amino acids. The V gene's germline CDR1 is SGHTA and CDR2 FQGNSA. The DNA for the CDR3 is TGTGCCAGCAGCTTACGTAGTAACATTCAGTACTTC. It codes for CASSLRSNIQYF.

There are many counts of this clone. The chain has TRBV19 and TRBJ1-2; D unclear. Germline lookup yields CDR1 LNHDA and CDR2 SQIVND (reference sequence). The CDR3 sequence is 18 residues long. The ends were cut back, 3 bases at V and 4 bases at J, with 24 bases in the middle. The CDR3 bases are TGTGCCAGTAGTATCCTCGGGGTGGCGAGAGATACCTCCTATGGCTACACCTTC. Translated, it gives CASSILGVARDTSYGYTF.

This clone appeared a few times. The chain links TRBV7-3 to TRBJ2-1; D is perhaps TRBD2 (5 bases). This CDR3 comprises 15 residues. V lost 5 bases and J 6 bases, leaving 17 bases between the germline ends. The germline V gene encodes CDR1 SGHTA and CDR2 FQGTGA. Here the CDR3 DNA reads TGTGCCAGCAGCCCTCGGACTGGCGGCTCCAATGAGCAGTTCTTC. It encodes CASSPRTGGSNEQFF.

The rearrangement links TRBV29-1 to TRBJ1-1, with TRBD1 as a possible D gene (6 bases). Germline V gene sequence: CDR1 SQVTM, CDR2 ANQGSEA. The V end was cut by 1 base, the J end by 2 bases, with 8 bases between. The CDR3 runs 13 residues. The CDR3 protein is CSVEGTANTEAFF. As DNA, the CDR3 is TGCAGCGTTGAAGGGACAGCCAACACTGAAGCTTTCTTT. The full variable domain, its missing parts supplied by reference TRBV29-1 and TRBJ1-1, is SAVISQKPSRDICQRGTSLTIQCQVDSQVTMMFWYRQQPGQSLTLIATANQGSEATYESGFVIDKFPISRPNLTFSTLTVSNMSPEDSSIYLCSVEGTANTEAFFGQGTRLTVV.